This TCR beta chain was obtained from a study of blood T cell repertoires in COVID-19. Overall study context: The samples span acute and convalescent COVID-19 from the United States, Italy and Spain. The cDNA or gDNA used as material had been derived from T cells, B-cell-depleted T cells, or PBMCs.

The authors' processing: How many nucleated cells were present was estimated from reference gene primer amplification. Some clones are missing from TCRdb's copy, which holds only in-frame ones; the method was immunoSEQ multiplex PCR. Clone size and V and J calls were adopted from that table, with D and trimming inferred from the DNA. The sample records approximately 90,000 clones, 60% to 85% being singletons. The germline CDR1 and CDR2 sequences are MNHEY and SVGEGT. This CDR3 is 19 amino acids long. V was pared by 2 bases and J by 0 bases, with 8 bases of the junction left unmatched. This clonotype originated in a human donor in a cohort sampled during active COVID-19. Sequenced input: peripheral blood. The genes are TRBV6-2 or TRBV6-3 and TRBJ2-4; 12 nucleotides match TRBD2. The CDR3 coding sequence is TGTGCCAGCAGTTACCCTAAGACTAGCGGGAGCTTAGCCAAAAACATTCAGTACTTC. This sequence encodes CASSYPKTSGSLAKNIQYF.